This T cell receptor (beta chain) emerged from a study of STAT5B mutations in CD4+ large granular lymphocyte leukemia. For the study at large: Healthy donors showed HLA-associated enrichment of the CDR3 'QG' motif.

Trimming removed 6 bases at V and 9 bases at J, with 15 bases between. Germline V CDR1 and CDR2: MNHEY, SVGAGI. This CDR3 comprises 13 residues. The table came from immunoSEQ multiplex PCR; TCRdb's copy has only in-frame clones and leaves some out. The table includes fewer than 40,000 clones, about 71% detected once. The receptor was isolated from a human donor in good health. This chain uses TRBV6-5 with TRBJ2-1, with a possible D match to TRBD2 (6 bases). Material for sequencing was CD4+ T cells from blood buffy coats. The CDR3 region has the DNA TGTGCCAGCAGGGGGGACTCCGCGGCTGAGCAGTTCTTC. Translating gives CASRGDSAAEQFF.